This TCR beta chain comes out of a study of blood T cells in healthy people across ages. A sample-barcoded 5' primer and a J-beta primer mix were used in a second PCR of roughly 7 to 12 cycles. TCRdb used MiXCR to reprocess the 5' RACE reads, holding one entry per CDR3 protein. Of about 1 million distinct CDR3 sequences listed, under 30% were seen once; the top ten hold around 0.75%. CDR1 is SGHDT and CDR2 is YYEEEE in the germline V gene. V was clipped by 4 bases and J by 5 bases, with 18 bases between them. CDR3 size: 15 residues. Per individual sample, total RNA of at least 5 micrograms was extracted. The sample was also linked to a second study, of T cells of mothers and their children. This second study notes: Comparable shaping of TCR recombination output by thymic selection was observed in related and unrelated pairs.

The gene calls are TRBV5-6 and TRBJ2-5; possibly TRBD1 or TRBD2 for D (5 bases each). The clonotype was recovered from a girl aged 2 to 10 in good health. Sequencing input: blood. The CDR3 DNA sequence: TGTGCCAGCAGCCGCCTCAACAGGCCGGGGGAGACCCAGTACTTC. Translated: CASSRLNRPGETQYF.